This is a list of T cell receptor beta chains from one sample in a study of blood T cells in healthy people across ages. MiXCR was run by TCRdb on the 5' RACE reads, yielding one entry per CDR3 protein. Counted here are more than 1 million distinct CDR3 sequences, more than 40% occurring once; the ten biggest clones make up approximately 20%. The specimen sequenced was blood. These receptors were taken from an older woman in good health. Each CDR3 is given with its conserved first and last residue. The D gene is left open where the match is weak. Only some rows state a clone size, as once, few, many or a class for expanded clones.

TRBJ2-5 . TRBV5-1 few CASNDQRQETQYF TGCGCCAGCAACGATCAGCGTCAGGAGACCCAGTACTTC
TRBJ2-6 TRBD2 TRBV10-3 many CAISDGGRTGANVLTF TGTGCCATCAGCGACGGGGGGAGGACTGGGGCCAACGTCCTGACTTTC
TRBJ1-2 . TRBV6-1 . CASSEAQSRRYGYTF TGTGCCAGCAGTGAAGCTCAGAGCCGGAGGTATGGCTACACCTTC
TRBJ1-2 . TRBV6-2/TRBV6-3 . CASSNRDGANYGYTF TGTGCCAGCAGTAACCGGGACGGAGCTAACTATGGCTACACCTTC
TRBJ2-7 . TRBV6-2/TRBV6-3 . CASSTSLFSYEQYF TGTGCCAGCAGTACCTCGCTCTTCTCCTACGAGCAGTACTTC
TRBJ2-7 . TRBV6-1 few CATTRNEQYF TGTGCCACTACTCGTAACGAGCAGTACTTC
TRBJ2-4 TRBD1 TRBV5-1 . CASSLAVQGTPYGQYF TGCGCCAGCAGCTTGGCGGTACAGGGGACCCCCTACGGGCAGTACTTC
TRBJ2-1 TRBD2 TRBV5-6 . CASSGLSGRADNEQFF TGTGCCAGCAGCGGGCTTAGCGGGAGGGCGGACAATGAGCAGTTCTTC
TRBJ1-2 TRBD1 TRBV27 . CASSLAVRDSLYGYTF TGTGCCAGCAGTCTCGCGGTGAGGGACAGCCTATATGGCTACACCTTC
TRBJ2-5 TRBD2 TRBV19 . CASSIRTSSGETQYF TGTGCCAGTAGTATTAGGACTAGCTCCGGAGAGACCCAGTACTTC
TRBJ1-5 . TRBV20-1 . CSARDALVGSQPQHF TGCAGTGCTAGAGATGCCCTAGTGGGTAGTCAGCCCCAGCATTTT
TRBJ2-7 . TRBV25-1 few CASSTAGFSAYEQYF TGTGCCAGCAGTACAGCAGGGTTCTCGGCCTACGAGCAGTACTTC
TRBJ2-5 . TRBV4-2 few CASSRDAGLNNEQYF TGTGCCAGCAGCCGAGATGCGGGACTCAACAATGAGCAGTACTTC
TRBJ2-7 . TRBV28 . CASTPRTRDIYEQYF TGTGCCAGCACCCCTCGCACCCGGGACATCTACGAGCAGTACTTC
TRBJ2-3 TRBD2 TRBV3-1 . CASSPKGLAGSDTQYF TGTGCCAGCAGCCCAAAGGGACTAGCGGGATCGGATACGCAGTATTTT
TRBJ2-2 . TRBV5-1 . CASRWGVQGGELFF TGCGCCAGCAGATGGGGAGTTCAGGGCGGGGAGCTGTTTTTT
TRBJ1-5 . TRBV12-3/TRBV12-4 few CASSLGPTGDQPQHF TGTGCCAGCAGTTTGGGCCCGACAGGAGATCAGCCCCAGCATTTT
TRBJ1-2 . TRBV20-1 . CSARVVAYGYTF TGCAGTGCTAGAGTTGTGGCATATGGCTACACCTTC
TRBJ2-1 . TRBV20-1 once CSVGPLSYNEQFF TGCAGTGTTGGGCCACTTTCCTACAATGAGCAGTTCTTC
TRBJ2-7 . TRBV5-5 . CASSPNLINPYEQYF TGTGCCAGCAGCCCTAACCTAATAAACCCCTACGAGCAGTACTTC
TRBJ2-1 TRBD2 TRBV5-6 . CASSLVSGVSYNEQFF TGTGCCAGCAGCTTGGTTAGCGGGGTTTCCTACAATGAGCAGTTCTTC
TRBJ2-1 . TRBV6-6 . CASSPLAGMNEQFF TGTGCCAGCAGCCCCCTTGCGGGAATGAATGAGCAGTTCTTC
TRBJ2-1 . TRBV6-5 . CASSYSTGGIGNEQFF TGTGCCAGCAGTTACTCGACGGGGGGCATCGGGAATGAGCAGTTCTTC
TRBJ2-5 TRBD2 TRBV5-6 . CASSLFSVLAGDQETQYF TGTGCCAGCAGCTTGTTTAGTGTACTAGCGGGAGACCAAGAGACCCAGTACTTC
TRBJ1-2 . TRBV28 . CASSGGEENYGYTF TGTGCCAGCAGTGGGGGTGAGGAGAACTATGGCTACACCTTC
TRBJ1-1 . TRBV10-3 . CAISERGIAEAFF TGTGCCATCAGTGAGAGGGGGATCGCTGAAGCTTTCTTT
TRBJ2-5 . TRBV15 few CATSSGPAGQETQYF TGTGCCACCAGCAGTGGCCCTGCCGGACAAGAGACCCAGTACTTC
TRBJ1-2 . TRBV3-1 . CASSQASGASYGYTF TGTGCCAGCAGCCAAGCCTCAGGGGCTAGCTATGGCTACACCTTC
TRBJ2-1 TRBD1 TRBV2 . CANFRDRGINEQFF TGTGCCAACTTCCGGGACAGGGGGATTAATGAGCAGTTCTTC
TRBJ2-7 TRBD1 TRBV6-1 few CASIQILTGGIDEQYF TGTGCCAGCATTCAGATCCTGACAGGGGGCATTGACGAGCAGTACTTC
TRBJ2-5 TRBD2 TRBV9 . CASSSNLASGVYQETQYF TGTGCCAGCAGCTCGAACTTGGCTAGCGGAGTCTACCAAGAGACCCAGTACTTC
TRBJ1-1 . TRBV20-1 . CSARDGTNTEAFF TGCAGTGCTAGGGATGGGACGAACACTGAAGCTTTCTTT
TRBJ2-1 . TRBV5-1 few CASSPNWSSYNEQFF TGCGCCAGCAGCCCAAATTGGAGCTCCTACAATGAGCAGTTCTTC
TRBJ2-1 . TRBV5-6 . CASSFTGPGNEQFF TGTGCCAGCAGCTTCACCGGGCCGGGCAATGAGCAGTTCTTC
TRBJ2-1 . TRBV24-1 . CAARGGINNEQFF TGTGCCGCCAGAGGCGGGATTAACAATGAGCAGTTCTTC
TRBJ2-7 . TRBV6-1 . CASSPTVSVYEQYF TGTGCCAGCAGTCCGACAGTCTCAGTCTACGAGCAGTACTTC
TRBJ2-7 . TRBV29-1 . CSVEDSLQGYEQYF TGCAGCGTCGAGGACAGCCTTCAGGGGTACGAGCAGTACTTC